The 9 T cell receptor beta chains listed next were all sequenced from one sample in a study of blood T cell repertoires in COVID-19. Profiling relied on immunoSEQ multiplex PCR, and the TCRdb table lists in-frame clones only, not all of them. This sample has 100,000 to 150,000 clones; roughly 88% occur once, and the top ten carry 9% to 12%. The sequencing sample was made of peripheral blood. All receptors come from a man aged 45-65 years with acute or convalescent COVID-19.

The chain employs TRBV28 and TRBJ1-2; D not certain. Trimming shortened V by 6 bases and J by 4 bases, and 9 bases separated the two germline ends. Germline-derived CDR1 and CDR2 are MDHEN and SYDVKM. CDR3 length: 12 amino acids. In DNA, the CDR3 is TGTGCCAGCAGCTCAACCAGCTATGGCTACACCTTC. Translated, it gives CASSSTSYGYTF.

This clone has just one count. This chain joins TRBV6-6 and TRBJ1-2; TRBD1 might be the D (5 bases). Germline CDR1 and CDR2: MNHNY and SVGAGI (reference sequence). The CDR3 is 15 residues long. V lost 5 bases and J 4 bases, leaving 17 bases between the germline ends. The CDR3, as DNA: TGTGCCAGCAGTAACGGGGGGAGTATTGCCTATGGCTACACCTTC. The encoded protein is CASSNGGSIAYGYTF.

The chain uses TRBV5-1 and TRBJ2-3; TRBD1 aligns across 7 bases. The CDR3 runs to 18 residues. The germline gives CDR1 SGHRS, CDR2 YFSETQ. V was clipped by 4 bases and J by 0 bases; unmatched bases: 14. In DNA form, the CDR3 reads TGCGCCAGCAGCACTCTGACAGGGAGCCCGCCCAGCACAGATACGCAGTATTTT. It specifies CASSTLTGSPPSTDTQYF.

The rearrangement links TRBV5-1 to TRBJ2-7; D gene ambiguous. Germline V gene data show CDR1 as SGHRS and CDR2 as YFSETQ. The CDR3 has 15 residues. Trimming left V 2 bases short and J 6 bases short, with 18 bases between. Here the CDR3 reads CASSFGPALGGEQYF. The DNA of the CDR3 is TGCGCCAGCAGCTTCGGCCCAGCCCTCGGCGGCGAGCAGTACTTC.

J is TRBJ1-2 and V is TRBV5-6; TRBD1 matches at 10 bases. V trimming: 3 bases; J trimming: 7 bases; junction bases outside the gene matches: 3. Germline CDR1 reads SGHDT; CDR2 reads YYEEEE. CDR3 length: 13 residues. The CDR3 region has the DNA TGTGCCAGCAGCTCCCGGGACAGGGGTGGCTACACCTTC. Amino acid sequence: CASSSRDRGGYTF.

This clone appeared a few times. The chain couples TRBV7-2 to TRBJ1-2; no reliable D call. CDR3 size: 13 residues. The V gene's germline CDR1 is SGHTA and CDR2 FQGNSA. V lost 2 bases to trimming and J lost 1 base, with 5 bases between them. In nucleotides, the CDR3 is TGTGCCAGCAGCTTATCGGTTAACTATGGCTACACCTTC. Its translation is CASSLSVNYGYTF. Drawing the rest from reference TRBV7-2 and TRBJ1-2, the complete variable domain is GAGVSQSPSNKVTEKGKDVELRCDPISGHTALYWYRQSLGQGLEFLIYFQGNSAPDKSGLPSDRFSAERTGGSVSTLTIQRTQQEDSAVYLCASSLSVNYGYTFGSGTRLTVV.

The CDR3 DNA sequence: TGTGCCTGGAATGCCGGGACAGGTAAATACGAGCAGTACTTC. Its protein product is CAWNAGTGKYEQYF. This chain uses TRBV30 with TRBJ2-7; TRBD1 matches 8 bases. Germline CDR1 and CDR2: GTSNPN and SVGIG (reference sequence). V lost 4 bases, J lost 4 bases, and 9 bases stayed unmatched. This CDR3 is 14 amino acids long. Complete variable domain (other parts from reference TRBV30 and TRBJ2-7): SQTIHQWPATLVQPVGSPLSLECTVEGTSNPNLYWYRQAAGRGLQLLFYSVGIGQISSEVPQNLSASRPQDRQFILSSKKLLLSDSGFYLCAWNAGTGKYEQYFGPGTRLTVT.

This chain links TRBV9 with TRBJ2-7; tentative D call: TRBD1 (6 bases). Germline V gene data show CDR1 as SGDLS and CDR2 as YYNGEE. This CDR3 is 14 amino acids long. V dropped 2 bases and J dropped 5 bases, with 14 bases sitting between them. This chain's CDR3 is CASSVGTTPHEQYF. As DNA, the CDR3 is TGTGCCAGCAGCGTCGGGACAACCCCCCACGAGCAGTACTTC.

This clone turned up a few times. This chain links TRBV5-1 with TRBJ2-3; the match to TRBD2 covers 12 bases. CDR1 and CDR2 from the germline V gene are SGHRS and YFSETQ. V was pared by 4 bases and J by 1 base, with 10 bases of the junction left unmatched. This CDR3 contains 18 residues. CDR3 sequence reads: CASSPGTSGPSGTDTQYF. The DNA for the CDR3 is TGCGCCAGCAGCCCAGGGACTAGCGGGCCTAGTGGCACAGATACGCAGTATTTT.